Presented here are 3 T cell receptor beta chains from one specimen sequenced in a study of control samples from healthy donors and cancer patients. Sequenced by immunoSEQ multiplex PCR; TCRdb stores in-frame clones only, minus some. The repertoire consists of 70,000 to 75,000 clones, with about 90% occurring once and the leading ten covering about 4.2%. Sequencing was done on a sample of blood. Every receptor here comes from a woman in her 50s in good health.

This rearrangement joins TRBV6-6 to TRBJ2-7; perhaps TRBD1 as D (5 bases). The germline V gene encodes CDR1 MNHNY and CDR2 SVGAGI (reference sequence). The CDR3 extends over 13 amino acids. V was trimmed by 2 bases and J by 7 bases, leaving 12 bases between them. In DNA, the CDR3 is TGTGCCAGCAGTTACCAAGACAGACCAGAGCAGTACTTC. Its protein is CASSYQDRPEQYF.

The V and J genes are TRBV9 and TRBJ2-1, with TRBD2 matching over 13 bases. CDR3 length equals 16 residues. The germline V gene encodes CDR1 SGDLS and CDR2 YYNGEE. The V and J ends lost 4 bases and 4 bases, in that order; junction bases with no gene match: 5. The chain's CDR3 is CASSPRTSGSYNEQFF. Written as DNA, the CDR3 is TGTGCCAGCAGCCCAAGGACTAGCGGGAGTTACAATGAGCAGTTCTTC.

The rearrangement uses TRBV7-8 and TRBJ2-7; 10 bases agree with TRBD2. Germline loops: CDR1 SGHVS, CDR2 FQNEAQ. This CDR3 is built from 16 residues. With 1 base clipped from V and 3 bases from J, the junction kept 6 bases outside the gene matches. The CDR3 bases are TGTGCCAGCAGCTTAGGTGGGACTAGCGACTTCTACGAGCAGTACTTC. This gives the protein CASSLGGTSDFYEQYF.